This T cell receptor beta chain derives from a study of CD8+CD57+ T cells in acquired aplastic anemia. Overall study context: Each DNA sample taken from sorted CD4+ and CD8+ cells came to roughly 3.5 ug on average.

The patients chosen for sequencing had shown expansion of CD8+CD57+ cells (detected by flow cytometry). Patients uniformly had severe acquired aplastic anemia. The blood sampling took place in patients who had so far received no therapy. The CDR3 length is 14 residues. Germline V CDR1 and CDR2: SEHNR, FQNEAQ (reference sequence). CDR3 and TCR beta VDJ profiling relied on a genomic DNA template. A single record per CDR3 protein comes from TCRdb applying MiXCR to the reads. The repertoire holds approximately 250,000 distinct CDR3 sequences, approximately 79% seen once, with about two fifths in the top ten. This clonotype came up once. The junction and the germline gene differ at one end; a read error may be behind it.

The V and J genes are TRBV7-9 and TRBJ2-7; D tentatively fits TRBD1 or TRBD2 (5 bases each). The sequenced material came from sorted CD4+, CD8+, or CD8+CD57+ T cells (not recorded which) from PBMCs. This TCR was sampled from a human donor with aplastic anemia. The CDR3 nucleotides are TGTGCCAGCAGCGGCCGGGGCAGCGCGCAGCCGCAGCATTTC. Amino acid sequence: CASSGRGSAQPQHF.